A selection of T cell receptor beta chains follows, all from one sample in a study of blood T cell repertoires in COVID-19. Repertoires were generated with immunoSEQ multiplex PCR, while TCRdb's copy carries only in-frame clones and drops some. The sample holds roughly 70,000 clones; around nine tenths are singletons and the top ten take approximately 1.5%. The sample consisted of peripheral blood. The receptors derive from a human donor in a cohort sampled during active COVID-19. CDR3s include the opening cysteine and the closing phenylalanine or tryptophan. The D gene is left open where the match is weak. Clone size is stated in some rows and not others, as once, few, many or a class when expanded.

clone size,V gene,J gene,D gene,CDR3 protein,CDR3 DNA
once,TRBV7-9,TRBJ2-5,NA,CASSAWTVEETQYF,TGTGCCAGCAGCGCCTGGACAGTTGAAGAGACCCAGTACTTC
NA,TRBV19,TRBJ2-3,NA,CASKGLGPPRGTQYF,TGTGCCAGTAAGGGGTTGGGACCACCGCGGGGTACGCAGTATTTT
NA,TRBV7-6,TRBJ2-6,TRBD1,CASSLVQGNGANVLTF,TGTGCCAGCAGCTTGGTACAGGGGAATGGGGCCAACGTCCTGACTTTC
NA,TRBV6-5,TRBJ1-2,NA,CASSLEDIPLYGYTF,TGTGCCAGCAGCCTCGAGGACATCCCCTTGTATGGCTACACCTTC
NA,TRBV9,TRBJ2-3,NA,CASSVEISPGTQYF,TGTGCCAGCAGCGTTGAAATTTCTCCAGGTACGCAGTATTTT
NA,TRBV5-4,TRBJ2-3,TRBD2,CASSPGGGREADTQYF,TGTGCCAGCAGCCCGGGGGGCGGGAGGGAGGCAGATACGCAGTATTTT
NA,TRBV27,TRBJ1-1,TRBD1,CASSSTGGISEAFF,TGTGCCAGCAGTTCGACAGGGGGGATCTCCGAAGCTTTCTTT
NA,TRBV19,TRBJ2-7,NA,CASSGRGDSEQYF,TGTGCCAGTAGTGGTAGGGGGGACAGCGAGCAGTACTTC
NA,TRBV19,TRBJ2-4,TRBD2,CASSGLAGQGLAKNIQYF,TGTGCCAGTAGTGGACTAGCGGGGCAGGGCTTAGCCAAAAACATTCAGTACTTC
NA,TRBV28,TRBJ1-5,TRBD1,CASSLDRGLGQPQHF,TGTGCCAGCAGCCTGGACAGGGGTTTAGGTCAGCCCCAGCATTTT
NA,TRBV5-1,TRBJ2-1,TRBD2,CASSLAPSGSSYNEQFF,TGCGCCAGCAGCTTGGCCCCTAGCGGGAGCTCCTACAATGAGCAGTTCTTC
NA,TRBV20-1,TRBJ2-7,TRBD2,CSASPGTSGRYEQYF,TGCAGTGCTAGTCCCGGGACTAGCGGGAGGTACGAGCAGTACTTC
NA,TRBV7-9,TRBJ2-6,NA,CASSSQGGGANVLTF,TGTGCCAGCAGCTCACAGGGCGGCGGGGCCAACGTCCTGACTTTC
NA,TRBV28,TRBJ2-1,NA,CASSFASYNEQFF,TGTGCCAGCAGTTTCGCTAGCTACAATGAGCAGTTCTTC
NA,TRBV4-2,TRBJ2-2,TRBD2,CASSQDRAGLAGVHTGELFF,TGTGCCAGCAGCCAAGACCGAGCGGGACTAGCGGGAGTACACACCGGGGAGCTGTTTTTT
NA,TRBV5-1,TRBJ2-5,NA,CASSKTPTGTQETQYF,TGCGCCAGCAGCAAGACACCAACAGGGACCCAAGAGACCCAGTACTTC
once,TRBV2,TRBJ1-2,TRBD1,CASSFYHSGQSNNGYTF,TGTGCCAGCAGTTTTTACCACTCGGGACAGTCTAATAATGGCTACACCTTC
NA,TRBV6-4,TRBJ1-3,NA,CASSAREVFENTIYF,TGTGCCAGCAGTGCGAGGGAGGTTTTCGAAAACACCATATATTTT
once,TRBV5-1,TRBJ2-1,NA,CASSPIFLGEGQFF,TGCGCCAGCAGCCCTATATTTCTCGGGGAAGGGCAGTTCTTC
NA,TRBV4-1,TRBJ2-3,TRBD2,CASSQVQLAGVTGARDTQYF,TGCGCCAGCAGCCAGGTGCAACTAGCGGGAGTTACGGGTGCTCGGGATACGCAGTATTTT
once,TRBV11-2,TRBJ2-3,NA,CASSQLAPDTDTQYF,TGTGCCAGCAGTCAGTTAGCACCCGACACAGATACGCAGTATTTT
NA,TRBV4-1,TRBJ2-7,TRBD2,CASSQGELAGGGRAF,TGCGCCAGCAGCCAAGGGGAGCTAGCGGGAGGAGGTAGAGCCTTC
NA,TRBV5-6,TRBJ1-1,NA,CASSLVRVGGAFF,TGTGCCAGCAGCTTGGTTAGGGTGGGGGGAGCTTTCTTT
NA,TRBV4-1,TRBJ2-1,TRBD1,CASSRDRVNEQFF,TGCGCCAGCAGCCGGGACAGGGTTAATGAGCAGTTCTTC
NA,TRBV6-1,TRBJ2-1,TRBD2,CASSELAGEDEQFF,TGTGCCAGCAGTGAACTGGCGGGAGAGGATGAGCAGTTCTTC
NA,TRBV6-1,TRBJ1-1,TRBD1,CASSEQGATNTEAFF,TGTGCCAGCAGTGAACAGGGGGCTACGAACACTGAAGCTTTCTTT
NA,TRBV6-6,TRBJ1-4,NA,CASSSKREKLFF,TGTGCCAGCAGTTCGAAACGGGAAAAACTGTTTTTT
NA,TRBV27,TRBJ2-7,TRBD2,CASSPAYPPGLAGPTYEQYF,TGTGCCAGCAGTCCCGCCTATCCCCCGGGACTAGCGGGACCTACCTACGAGCAGTACTTC
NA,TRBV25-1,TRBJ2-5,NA,CASSELGETQYF,TGTGCCAGCAGTGAATTGGGCGAGACCCAGTACTTC
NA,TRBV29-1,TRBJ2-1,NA,CSVAQAMSYNEQFF,TGCAGCGTCGCTCAAGCCATGTCCTACAATGAGCAGTTCTTC
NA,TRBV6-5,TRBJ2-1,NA,CASIAPGNEQFF,TGTGCCAGCATCGCCCCGGGGAATGAGCAGTTCTTC
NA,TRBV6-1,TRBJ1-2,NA,CASSEARLSRGYTF,TGTGCCAGCAGTGAAGCCAGGCTAAGTCGGGGCTACACCTTC
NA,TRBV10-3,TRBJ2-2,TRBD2,CAIRAMAGAGTGELFF,TGTGCCATCAGAGCGATGGCGGGAGCGGGGACCGGGGAGCTGTTTTTT
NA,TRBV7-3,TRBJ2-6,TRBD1,CASSSPGTGWANVLTF,TGTGCCAGCAGCTCCCCCGGGACAGGATGGGCCAACGTCCTGACTTTC
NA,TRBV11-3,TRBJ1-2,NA,CASRRGGGVGYTF,TGTGCCAGTCGACGGGGCGGGGGAGTAGGCTACACCTTC
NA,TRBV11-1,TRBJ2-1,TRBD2,CASSPRTSAHNEQFF,TGTGCCAGCAGCCCGCGGACTAGCGCACACAATGAGCAGTTCTTC
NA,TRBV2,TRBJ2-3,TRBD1,CASTDRTDTDTQYF,TGTGCCAGCACGGACAGGACCGACACAGATACGCAGTATTTT
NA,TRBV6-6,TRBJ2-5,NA,CASSYTRASETQYF,TGTGCCAGCAGTTATACCAGGGCGTCGGAGACCCAGTACTTC
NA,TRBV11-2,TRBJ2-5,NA,CASSSGGLPLSRAETQYF,TGTGCCAGCAGCTCCGGAGGGCTTCCGCTATCTAGAGCAGAGACCCAGTACTTC
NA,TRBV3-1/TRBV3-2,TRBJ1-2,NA,CASSQGPLGGRSGYTF,TGTGCCAGCAGCCAAGGCCCCCTGGGGGGGAGGAGTGGCTACACCTTC
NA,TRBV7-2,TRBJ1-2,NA,CASSLARRRTYGYTF,TGTGCCAGCAGCTTAGCGCGACGGAGGACCTATGGCTACACCTTC
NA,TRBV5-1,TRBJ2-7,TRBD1,CASRPGQGSYEQYF,TGCGCCAGCAGGCCGGGACAGGGATCCTACGAGCAGTACTTC
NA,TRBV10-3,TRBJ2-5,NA,CAISELQETQYF,TGTGCCATCAGTGAGCTCCAAGAGACCCAGTACTTC
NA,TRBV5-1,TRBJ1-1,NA,CASSLALGRQAYNTEAFF,TGCGCCAGCAGCTTGGCCCTAGGGAGACAGGCCTACAACACTGAAGCTTTCTTT
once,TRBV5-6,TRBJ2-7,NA,CASTLRGTGRVSYEQYF,TGTGCCAGCACCCTGCGGGGTACAGGGAGGGTATCCTACGAGCAGTACTTC
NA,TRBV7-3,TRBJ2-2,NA,CASSLTRTRAGTGELFF,TGTGCCAGCAGCTTAACCCGGACCCGGGCGGGCACCGGGGAGCTGTTTTTT
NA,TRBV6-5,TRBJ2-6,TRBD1,CASRLDRAGANVLTF,TGTGCCAGCAGACTCGACAGGGCTGGGGCCAACGTCCTGACTTTC
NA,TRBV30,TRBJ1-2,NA,CAWSTAQGDGYTF,TGTGCCTGGAGTACTGCCCAGGGTGATGGCTACACCTTC
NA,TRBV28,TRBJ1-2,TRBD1,CASSISTGNYGYTF,TGTGCCAGCAGTATTTCGACAGGGAACTATGGCTACACCTTC
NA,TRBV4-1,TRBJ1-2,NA,CASSPLEDVNYGYTF,TGCGCCAGCAGCCCCTTGGAGGACGTTAACTATGGCTACACCTTC
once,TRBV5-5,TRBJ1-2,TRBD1,CASSFGTANYGYTF,TGTGCCAGCAGCTTCGGGACAGCCAACTATGGCTACACCTTC
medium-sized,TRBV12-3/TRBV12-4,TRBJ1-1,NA,CASSLGPNTEAFF,TGTGCCAGCAGTTTGGGCCCGAACACTGAAGCTTTCTTT
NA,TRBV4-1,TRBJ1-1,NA,CASSQDRRAQGRNTEAFF,TGCGCCAGCAGCCAAGACCGACGGGCCCAGGGGAGGAACACTGAAGCTTTCTTT
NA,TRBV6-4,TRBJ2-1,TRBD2,CASSERASGRNEQFF,TGTGCCAGCAGTGAGAGGGCTAGCGGGAGAAATGAGCAGTTCTTC